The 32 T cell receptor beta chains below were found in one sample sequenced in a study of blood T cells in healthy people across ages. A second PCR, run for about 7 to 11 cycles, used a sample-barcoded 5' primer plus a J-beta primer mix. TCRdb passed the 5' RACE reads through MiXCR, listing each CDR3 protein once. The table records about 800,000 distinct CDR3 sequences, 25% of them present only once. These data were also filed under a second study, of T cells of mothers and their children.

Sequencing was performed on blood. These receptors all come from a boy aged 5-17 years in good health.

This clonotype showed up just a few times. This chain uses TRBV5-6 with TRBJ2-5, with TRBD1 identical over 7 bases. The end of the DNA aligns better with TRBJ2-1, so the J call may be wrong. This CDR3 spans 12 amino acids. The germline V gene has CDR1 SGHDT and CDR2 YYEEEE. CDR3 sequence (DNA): TGTGCCAGCAGACAGGGGTTCGATGAGCAGTTCTTC. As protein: CASRQGFDEQFF.

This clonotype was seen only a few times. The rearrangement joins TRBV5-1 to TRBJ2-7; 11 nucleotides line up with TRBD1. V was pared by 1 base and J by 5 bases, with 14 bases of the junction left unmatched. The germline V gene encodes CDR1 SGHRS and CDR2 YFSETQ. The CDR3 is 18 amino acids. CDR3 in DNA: TGCGCCAGCAGCTTGTGGCTCTCCGGGACAGGGGGTTTCAACGAGCAGTACTTC. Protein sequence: CASSLWLSGTGGFNEQYF.

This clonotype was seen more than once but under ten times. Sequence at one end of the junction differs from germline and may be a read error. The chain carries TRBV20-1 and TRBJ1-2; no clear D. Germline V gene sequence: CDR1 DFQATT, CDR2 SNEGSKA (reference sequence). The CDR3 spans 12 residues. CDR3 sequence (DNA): TGCAGTGTTAGAGAACAGCCCTATGGCTACGCCTTC. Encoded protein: CSVREQPYGYAF.

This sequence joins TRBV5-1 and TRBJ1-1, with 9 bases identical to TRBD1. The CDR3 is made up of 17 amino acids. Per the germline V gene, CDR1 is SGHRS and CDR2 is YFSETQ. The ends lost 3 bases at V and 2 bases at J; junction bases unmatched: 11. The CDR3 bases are TGCGCCAGCAGCTCGGGGACAGGGATGCTCTCAAACACTGAAGCTTTCTTT. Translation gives CASSSGTGMLSNTEAFF.

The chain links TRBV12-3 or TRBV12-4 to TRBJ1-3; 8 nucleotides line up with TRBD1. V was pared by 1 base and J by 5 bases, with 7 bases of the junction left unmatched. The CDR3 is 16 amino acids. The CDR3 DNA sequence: TGTGCCAGCAGTTTAGGGGGACAGGTCTTGAGAAACACCATATATTTT. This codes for CASSLGGQVLRNTIYF.

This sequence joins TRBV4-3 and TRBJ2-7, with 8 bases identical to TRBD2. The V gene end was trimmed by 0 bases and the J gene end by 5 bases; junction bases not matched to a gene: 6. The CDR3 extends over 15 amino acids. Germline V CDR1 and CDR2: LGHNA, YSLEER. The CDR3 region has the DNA TGCGCCAGCAGCCAAGATGGCGGGACTAGAGACGAGCAGTACTTC. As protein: CASSQDGGTRDEQYF.

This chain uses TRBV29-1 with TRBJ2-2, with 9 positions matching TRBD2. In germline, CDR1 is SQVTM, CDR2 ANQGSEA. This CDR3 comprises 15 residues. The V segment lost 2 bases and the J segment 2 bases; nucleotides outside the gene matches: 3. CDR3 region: CSVELTSGNTGELFF. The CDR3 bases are TGCAGCGTTGAATTGACTAGCGGCAACACCGGGGAGCTGTTTTTT.

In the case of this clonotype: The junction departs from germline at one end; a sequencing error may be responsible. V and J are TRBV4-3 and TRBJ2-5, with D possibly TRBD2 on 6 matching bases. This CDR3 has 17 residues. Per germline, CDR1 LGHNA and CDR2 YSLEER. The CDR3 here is CASSRPRGGATRETQYF. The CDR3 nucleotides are TGCGCTAGCAGCCGTCCGCGGGGTGGGGCTACAAGAGAGACCCAGTACTTC.

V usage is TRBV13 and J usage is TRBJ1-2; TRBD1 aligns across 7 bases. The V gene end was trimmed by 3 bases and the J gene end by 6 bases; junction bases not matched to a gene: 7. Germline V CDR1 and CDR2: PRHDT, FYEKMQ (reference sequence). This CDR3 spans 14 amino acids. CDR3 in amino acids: CASSLGGQTHGYTF. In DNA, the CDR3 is TGTGCCAGCAGCTTGGGGGGACAGACCCATGGCTACACCTTC.

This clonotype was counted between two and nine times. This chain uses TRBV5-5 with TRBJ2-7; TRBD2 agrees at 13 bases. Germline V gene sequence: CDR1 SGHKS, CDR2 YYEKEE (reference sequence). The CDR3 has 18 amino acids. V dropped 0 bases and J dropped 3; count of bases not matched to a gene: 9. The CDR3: CASSLGTGGLAGDYEQYF. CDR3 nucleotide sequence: TGTGCCAGCAGCTTGGGGACAGGAGGACTAGCGGGAGACTACGAGCAGTACTTC.

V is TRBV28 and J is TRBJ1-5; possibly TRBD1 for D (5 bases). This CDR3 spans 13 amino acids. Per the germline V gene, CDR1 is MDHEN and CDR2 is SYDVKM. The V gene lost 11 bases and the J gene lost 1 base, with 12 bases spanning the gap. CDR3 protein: CACHRDSNQPQHF. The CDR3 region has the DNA TGTGCCTGCCACCGGGACAGCAATCAGCCCCAGCATTTT. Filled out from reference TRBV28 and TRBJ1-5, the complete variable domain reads DVKVTQSSRYLVKRTGEKVFLECVQDMDHENMFWYRQDPGLGLRLIYFSYDVKMKEKGDIPEGYSVSREKKERFSLILESASTNQTSMYLCACHRDSNQPQHFGDGTRLSIL.

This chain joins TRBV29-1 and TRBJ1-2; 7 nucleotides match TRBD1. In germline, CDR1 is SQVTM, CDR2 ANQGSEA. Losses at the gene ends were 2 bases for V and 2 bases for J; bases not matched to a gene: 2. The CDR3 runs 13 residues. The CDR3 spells CSVETGQNYGYTF. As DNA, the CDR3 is TGCAGCGTTGAAACGGGACAGAACTATGGCTACACCTTC. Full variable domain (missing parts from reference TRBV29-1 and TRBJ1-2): SAVISQKPSRDICQRGTSLTIQCQVDSQVTMMFWYRQQPGQSLTLIATANQGSEATYESGFVIDKFPISRPNLTFSTLTVSNMSPEDSSIYLCSVETGQNYGYTFGSGTRLTVV.

CDR3 protein: CASSMQPGNLYEQYF. CDR3 in DNA: TGTGCCAGCAGCATGCAACCAGGGAACCTATACGAGCAGTACTTC. The J gene is TRBJ2-7, the V gene TRBV5-5, with D tentatively TRBD1 (5 bases). V lost 4 bases, J lost 4 bases, and 18 bases lay in between. The CDR3 contains 15 residues. Germline V CDR1 and CDR2: SGHKS, YYEKEE (reference sequence).

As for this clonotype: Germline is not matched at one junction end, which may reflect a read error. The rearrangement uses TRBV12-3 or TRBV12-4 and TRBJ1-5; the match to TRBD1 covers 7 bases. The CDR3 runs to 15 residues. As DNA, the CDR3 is TGTGCCAGCAAGACGACAGGGAATAGCAACCAGCCCCAGCATTTT. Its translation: CASKTTGNSNQPQHF.

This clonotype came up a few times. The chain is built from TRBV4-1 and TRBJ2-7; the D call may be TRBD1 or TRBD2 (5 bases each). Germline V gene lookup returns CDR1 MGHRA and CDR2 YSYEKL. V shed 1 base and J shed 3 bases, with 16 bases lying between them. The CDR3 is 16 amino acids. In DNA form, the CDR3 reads TGCGCCAGCAGCCAAGCAGGTCCCGTTGGGGGCTACGAGCAGTACTTC. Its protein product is CASSQAGPVGGYEQYF.

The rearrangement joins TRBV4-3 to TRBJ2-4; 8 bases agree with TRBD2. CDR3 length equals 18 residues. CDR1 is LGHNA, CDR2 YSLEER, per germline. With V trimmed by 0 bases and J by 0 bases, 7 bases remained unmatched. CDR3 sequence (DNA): TGCGCCAGCAGCCAAGAGACAACGGGAGGGCTAGCCAAAAACATTCAGTACTTC. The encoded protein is CASSQETTGGLAKNIQYF.

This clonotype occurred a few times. CDR3: CASSPLASGGETQYF. Written as DNA, the CDR3 is TGTGCCAGCTCACCACTGGCTAGCGGCGGGGAGACCCAGTACTTC. The V and J genes are TRBV18 and TRBJ2-5; 7 bases are a match to TRBD2. After removal of 1 base from V and 5 bases from J, the junction contained 7 bases not matched to a gene. Germline CDR1 and CDR2: KGHSH and LQKENI. The CDR3 is 15 amino acids. The full variable domain, in which reference TRBV18 and TRBJ2-5 provide the parts outside the CDR3, is NAGVMQNPRHLVRRRGQEARLRCSPMKGHSHVYWYRQLPEEGLKFMVYLQKENIIDESGMPKERFSAEFPKEGPSILRIQQVVRGDSAAYFCASSPLASGGETQYFGPGTRLLVL.

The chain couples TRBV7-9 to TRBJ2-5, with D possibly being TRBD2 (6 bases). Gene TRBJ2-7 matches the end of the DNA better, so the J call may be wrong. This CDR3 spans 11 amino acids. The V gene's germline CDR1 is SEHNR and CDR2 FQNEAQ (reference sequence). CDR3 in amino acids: CAIAGYDEQYF. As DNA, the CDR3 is TGTGCCATCGCGGGGTACGACGAGCAGTACTTC.

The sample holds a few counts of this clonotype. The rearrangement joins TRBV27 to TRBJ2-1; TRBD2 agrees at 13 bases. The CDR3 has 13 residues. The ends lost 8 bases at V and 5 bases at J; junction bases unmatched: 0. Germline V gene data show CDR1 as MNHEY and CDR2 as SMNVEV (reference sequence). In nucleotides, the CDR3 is TGTGCCAGCGGGACTAGCGGGAACAATGAGCAGTTCTTC. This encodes CASGTSGNNEQFF.

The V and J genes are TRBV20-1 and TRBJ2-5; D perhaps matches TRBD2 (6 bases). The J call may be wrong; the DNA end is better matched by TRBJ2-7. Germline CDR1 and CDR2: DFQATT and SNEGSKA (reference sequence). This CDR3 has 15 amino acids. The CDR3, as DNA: TGCAGTGCTAGTGACGCGGGGACCCCTCTCCGCGAGCAGTACTTC. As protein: CSASDAGTPLREQYF.

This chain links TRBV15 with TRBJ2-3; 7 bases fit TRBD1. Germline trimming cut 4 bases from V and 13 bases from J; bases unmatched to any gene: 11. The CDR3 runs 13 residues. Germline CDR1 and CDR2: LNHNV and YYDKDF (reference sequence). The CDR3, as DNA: TGTGCCACCAGCACAAACCGGGACAGCCTGAAGTATTTT. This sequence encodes CATSTNRDSLKYF.

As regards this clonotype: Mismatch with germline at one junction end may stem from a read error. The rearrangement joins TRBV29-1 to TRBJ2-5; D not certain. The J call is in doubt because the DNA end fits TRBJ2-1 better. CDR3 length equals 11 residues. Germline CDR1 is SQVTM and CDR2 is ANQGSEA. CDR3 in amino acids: CGVSRLNGQFF. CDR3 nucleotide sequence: TGCGGCGTTAGCAGATTAAATGGGCAGTTCTTC.

CDR3 bases: TGTGCCAGCAGTGAAGCCAGGTGGGAGCAGTACTTC. Translation gives CASSEARWEQYF. The chain recombines TRBV6-1 with TRBJ2-7; D is unresolved. Trimming left V 0 bases short and J 7 bases short, with 7 bases between. Germline CDR1 MNHNS, CDR2 SASEGT. This CDR3 region has 12 residues.

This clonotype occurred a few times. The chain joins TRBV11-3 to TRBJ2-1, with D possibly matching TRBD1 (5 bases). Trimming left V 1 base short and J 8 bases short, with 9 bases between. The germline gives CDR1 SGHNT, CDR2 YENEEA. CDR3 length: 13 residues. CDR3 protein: CASSLVWGDEQFF. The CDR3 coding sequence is TGTGCCAGCAGCTTAGTATGGGGCGATGAGCAGTTCTTC.

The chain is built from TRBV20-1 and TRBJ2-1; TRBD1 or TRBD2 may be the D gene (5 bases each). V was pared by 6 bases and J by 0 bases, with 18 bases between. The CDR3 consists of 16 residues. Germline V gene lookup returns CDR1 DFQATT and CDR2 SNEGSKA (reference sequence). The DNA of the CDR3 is TGCAGTGCGTTGCGAATGGGGCTAGCCTCCTACAATGAGCAGTTCTTC. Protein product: CSALRMGLASYNEQFF.

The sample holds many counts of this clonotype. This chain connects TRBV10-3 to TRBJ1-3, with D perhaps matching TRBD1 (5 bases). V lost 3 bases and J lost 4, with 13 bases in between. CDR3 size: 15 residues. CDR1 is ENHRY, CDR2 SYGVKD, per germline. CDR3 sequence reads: CAISDTGVTGNTIYF. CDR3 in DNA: TGTGCCATCAGTGATACAGGAGTGACGGGAAACACCATATATTTT.

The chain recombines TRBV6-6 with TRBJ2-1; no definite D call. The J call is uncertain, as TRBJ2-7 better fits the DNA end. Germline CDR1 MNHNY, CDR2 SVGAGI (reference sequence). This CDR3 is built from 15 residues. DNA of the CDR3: TGTGCCAGCAGTTACCGCGGTGGCGGCCCCTACGAGCAGTACTTC. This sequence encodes CASSYRGGGPYEQYF.

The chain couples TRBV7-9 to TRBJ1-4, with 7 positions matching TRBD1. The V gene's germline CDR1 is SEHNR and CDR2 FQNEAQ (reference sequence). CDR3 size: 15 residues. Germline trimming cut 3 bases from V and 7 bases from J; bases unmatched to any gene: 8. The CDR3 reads CASSLESQGGEKLFF. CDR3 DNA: TGTGCCAGCAGCTTGGAGAGTCAGGGGGGTGAAAAACTGTTTTTT.

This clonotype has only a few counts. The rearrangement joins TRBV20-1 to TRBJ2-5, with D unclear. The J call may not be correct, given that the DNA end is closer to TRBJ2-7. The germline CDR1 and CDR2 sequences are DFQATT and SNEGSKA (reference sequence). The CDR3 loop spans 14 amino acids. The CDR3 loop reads CSARVSGPLYEQYF. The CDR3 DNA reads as TGCAGTGCTAGAGTGTCAGGACCTTTGTACGAGCAGTACTTC.

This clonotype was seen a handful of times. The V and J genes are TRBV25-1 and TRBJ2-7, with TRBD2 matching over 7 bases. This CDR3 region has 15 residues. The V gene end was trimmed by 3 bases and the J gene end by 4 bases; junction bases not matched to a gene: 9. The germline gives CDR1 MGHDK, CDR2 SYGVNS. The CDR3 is CASSDPSGAFYEQYF. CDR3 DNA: TGTGCCAGCAGTGACCCGAGCGGGGCTTTTTACGAGCAGTACTTC.

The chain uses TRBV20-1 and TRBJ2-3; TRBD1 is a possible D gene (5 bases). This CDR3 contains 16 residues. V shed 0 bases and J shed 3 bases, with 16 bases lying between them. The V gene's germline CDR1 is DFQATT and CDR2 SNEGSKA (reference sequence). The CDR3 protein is CSARDLGASWTDTQYF. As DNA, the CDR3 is TGCAGTGCTAGAGATCTTGGGGCCTCCTGGACAGATACGCAGTATTTT.

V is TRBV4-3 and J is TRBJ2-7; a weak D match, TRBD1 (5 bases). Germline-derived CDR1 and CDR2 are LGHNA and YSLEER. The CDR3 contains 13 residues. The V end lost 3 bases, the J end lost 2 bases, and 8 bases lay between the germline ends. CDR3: CASSQTVTYEQYF. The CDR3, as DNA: TGCGCCAGCAGCCAGACAGTAACCTACGAGCAGTACTTC.